Each of the 25 T cell receptor beta chains below was sequenced from the same sample in a study of blood T cells in healthy people across ages. A sample-barcoded 5' primer and a J-beta primer mix were used in a second PCR of roughly 7 to 11 cycles. TCRdb fed the 5' RACE reads into MiXCR, producing one record per CDR3 protein. The data contain about 1 million distinct CDR3 sequences, 40% to 50% of them singletons. Material: blood. These TCRs come from a woman aged 55-70 years in good health.

This chain links TRBV5-1 with TRBJ2-3, with D perhaps TRBD1 or TRBD2 (6 bases each). V was clipped by 4 bases and J by 2 bases, with 14 bases between them. The CDR3 totals 15 residues. Per the germline V gene, CDR1 is SGHRS and CDR2 is YFSETQ. In DNA, the CDR3 is TGCGCCAGCAGCGCCGGAGGGGGACTCACAGATACGCAGTATTTT. It codes for CASSAGGGLTDTQYF.

This clonotype has a handful of counts. The J gene is TRBJ2-5, the V gene TRBV15; D gene ambiguous. The CDR3 has 17 residues. V was shortened by 0 bases and J by 0 bases, with 14 bases between the two germline ends. Germline V CDR1 and CDR2: LNHNV, YYDKDF (reference sequence). The CDR3 bases are TGTGCCACCAGCAGAGATCTCGGTGGCTTGTACCAAGAGACCCAGTACTTC. Its protein product is CATSRDLGGLYQETQYF.

The genes are TRBV20-1 and TRBJ2-7; 7 bases are a match to TRBD2. Losses at the gene ends were 5 bases for V and 0 bases for J; bases not matched to a gene: 7. The V gene's germline CDR1 is DFQATT and CDR2 SNEGSKA (reference sequence). The length of the CDR3 is 14 residues. CDR3 bases: TGCAGTGCTTCTAGCGGAGTCAACTCCTACGAGCAGTACTTC. Protein product: CSASSGVNSYEQYF.

The V gene is TRBV14, the J gene TRBJ1-2, with 8 bases aligning to TRBD1. Germline V CDR1 and CDR2: SGHDN, FVKESK. The CDR3 contains 16 residues. V was pared by 1 base and J by 7 bases, with 11 bases of the junction left unmatched. The CDR3 loop reads CASSQAWDRREAGYTF. CDR3 coding DNA: TGTGCCAGCAGCCAAGCGTGGGACAGGAGGGAGGCTGGCTACACCTTC.

J is TRBJ2-3 and V is TRBV2, with a weak D call TRBD1 (5 bases). CDR1 SNHLY and CDR2 FYNNEI come from the germline V gene. Trimming pared 7 bases from V and 4 bases from J, leaving 15 bases between. The CDR3 is made up of 14 amino acids. This CDR3 is CASTVQGISDTQYF. The CDR3 DNA reads as TGTGCCAGCACCGTCCAGGGTATTTCAGATACGCAGTATTTT.

The V gene is TRBV7-2, the J gene TRBJ2-5; the D is unclear. Between the trimmed V and J ends, which lost 6 bases and 2 bases, there was a span of 10 bases. The CDR3 is made up of 13 amino acids. Germline V gene data show CDR1 as SGHTA and CDR2 as FQGNSA. CDR3 amino acids: CASSTVGQETQYF. The CDR3 DNA reads as TGTGCCAGCAGTACAGTAGGACAAGAGACCCAGTACTTC.

This clonotype has a count of ten or more. V gene TRBV27 combines with J gene TRBJ2-7; no firm D call. The V end lost 6 bases, the J end lost 2 bases, and 11 bases lay between the germline ends. There are 13 residues in the CDR3. Germline CDR1 and CDR2: MNHEY and SMNVEV (reference sequence). The CDR3 loop reads CASSLGRAYEQYF. CDR3 nucleotide sequence: TGTGCCAGCAGCTTAGGTCGCGCCTACGAGCAGTACTTC.

The rearrangement links TRBV27 to TRBJ2-3; the D call may be TRBD1 or TRBD2 (5 bases each). With 5 bases removed from V and 2 bases from J, the gap between germline ends came to 17 bases. The CDR3 covers 16 residues. CDR1 is MNHEY and CDR2 is SMNVEV in the germline V gene (reference sequence). CDR3 nucleotide sequence: TGTGCCAGCAGTCTAGGGACCTACGATCCCACAGATACGCAGTATTTT. It codes for CASSLGTYDPTDTQYF.

The chain has TRBV7-8 and TRBJ1-4; tentative D call: TRBD1 (6 bases). Trimming shortened V by 0 bases and J by 3 bases, and 17 bases separated the two germline ends. The CDR3 covers 18 residues. CDR1 is SGHVS, CDR2 FQNEAQ, per germline. The CDR3 loop is CASSLARGGRLANEKLFF. CDR3 coding DNA: TGTGCCAGCAGCTTAGCGCGGGGGGGGCGTCTTGCTAATGAAAAACTGTTTTTT. Combining the CDR3 with reference TRBV7-8 and TRBJ1-4 gives the whole variable domain GAGVSQSPRYKVAKRGQDVALRCDPISGHVSLFWYQQALGQGPEFLTYFQNEAQLDKSGLPSDRFFAERPEGSVSTLKIQRTQQEDSAVYLCASSLARGGRLANEKLFFGSGTQLSVL.

V and J are TRBV28 and TRBJ1-6, with D uncertain. This CDR3 contains 14 residues. V lost 5 bases and J lost 7, with 12 bases in between. Per germline, CDR1 MDHEN and CDR2 SYDVKM. The chain's CDR3 is CASSPRTENSPLHF. The CDR3 region has the DNA TGTGCCAGCAGTCCACGGACGGAGAATTCACCCCTCCACTTT.

The V call is TRBV19, the J call TRBJ2-4; maybe TRBD1 (6 bases). The J call is uncertain, as TRBJ2-7 better fits the DNA end. The CDR3 spans 14 residues. The germline CDR1 and CDR2 sequences are LNHDA and SQIVND (reference sequence). Written as DNA, the CDR3 is TGTGCCAGTAGTCGTCAGGGGCGTCCCTACGAGCAGTACTTC. This encodes CASSRQGRPYEQYF.

This rearrangement joins TRBV7-9 to TRBJ1-4; no reliable D call. Deletions cut 3 bases from V and 8 bases from J, with 13 bases between. The germline V gene has CDR1 SEHNR and CDR2 FQNEAQ (reference sequence). This CDR3 is built from 14 residues. This CDR3 reads CASSLISSREKLFF. As DNA, the CDR3 is TGTGCCAGCAGCTTGATATCCTCTCGGGAAAAACTGTTTTTT.

This rearrangement joins TRBV3-1 to TRBJ2-1; unclear D gene. V was clipped by 3 bases and J by 8 bases, with 8 bases between them. This CDR3 is built from 12 residues. Germline CDR1 is LGHDT and CDR2 is YNNKEL (reference sequence). The CDR3 region is CASSQVLYEQFF. The DNA of the CDR3 is TGTGCCAGCAGCCAGGTTCTCTATGAGCAGTTCTTC.

V and J are TRBV6-4 and TRBJ2-1, with a weak D call TRBD2 (6 bases). Germline CDR1 reads MRHNA; CDR2 reads SNTAGT. V shed 10 bases and J shed 1 base, with 11 bases lying between them. This CDR3 contains 13 residues. For the CDR3, the DNA is TGTGCCACCGCCCGGGGGTCCTACAATGAGCAGTTCTTC. This translates into CATARGSYNEQFF.

The V gene is TRBV6-5, the J gene TRBJ2-4; perhaps TRBD2 as D (6 bases). Gene TRBJ2-7 matches the end of the DNA better, so the J call may be wrong. CDR1 is MNHEY, CDR2 SVGAGI, per germline. The CDR3 runs 14 residues. The CDR3 reads CASSYREESYEQYF. The CDR3, as DNA: TGTGCCAGCAGTTATAGGGAGGAGTCCTACGAGCAGTACTTC.

The chain joins TRBV6-5 to TRBJ2-3; no reliable D call. The germline V gene encodes CDR1 MNHEY and CDR2 SVGAGI. This CDR3 contains 10 residues. Trimming cost V 11 bases and J 1 base, with 4 bases left between them. The CDR3 DNA sequence: TGTGCCGCCGGCACAGATACGCAGTATTTT. It specifies CAAGTDTQYF.

The V call is TRBV18, the J call TRBJ2-7; 7 bases align to TRBD1. The CDR3 is 14 amino acids. The trim removed 5 bases at V and 5 bases at J, leaving 9 bases unmatched. CDR1 and CDR2 (germline): KGHSH, LQKENI. CDR3 residues: CASSTRTGLDEQYF. DNA for the CDR3: TGTGCCAGCTCAACCCGGACAGGTCTCGACGAGCAGTACTTC.

The CDR3 DNA reads as TGCGCCAGCAGCTTTGACAGGGGTGATTCTTACGAGCAGTACTTC. It specifies CASSFDRGDSYEQYF. The chain couples TRBV5-1 to TRBJ2-7, with 8 bases that match TRBD1. The CDR3 runs to 15 residues. The V segment lost 2 bases and the J segment 4 bases; nucleotides outside the gene matches: 8. Germline V gives CDR1 SGHRS, CDR2 YFSETQ.

Worth noting for this clonotype: A junction end diverges from the germline sequence, so it may reflect a read error. The CDR3 is CASSLWSGDHYGYTF. DNA of the CDR3: TGCGCCAGTAGCTTGTGGTCAGGGGACCACTATGGCTACACCTTC. The rearrangement uses TRBV5-1 and TRBJ1-2; a weak D match, TRBD1 (6 bases). The germline gives CDR1 SGHRS, CDR2 YFSETQ. This CDR3 spans 15 amino acids. Based on the CDR3 plus reference TRBV5-1 and TRBJ1-2, the full variable domain is KAGVTQTPRYLIKTRGQQVTLSCSPISGHRSVSWYQQTPGQGLQFLFEYFSETQRNKGNFPGRFSGRQFSNSRSEMNVSTLELGDSALYLCASSLWSGDHYGYTFGSGTRLTVV.

This clonotype appeared many times. The chain links TRBV6-6 to TRBJ2-5, with 13 bases fitting TRBD2. Germline V gene data show CDR1 as MNHNY and CDR2 as SVGAGI (reference sequence). J gave up 4 bases and V 5 bases, and 1 base lay outside the gene matches. The CDR3 spans 14 residues. DNA for the CDR3: TGTGCCAGCAGTCGACTAGCGGGAGGAGAGACCCAGTACTTC. Its translation: CASSRLAGGETQYF.

This chain connects TRBV20-1 to TRBJ2-1; 15 bases are a match to TRBD2. Germline assignment: CDR1 DFQATT and CDR2 SNEGSKA (reference sequence). The CDR3 sequence is 16 residues long. After removal of 5 bases from V and 6 bases from J, the junction contained 8 bases not matched to a gene. The CDR3 reads CSAEGLAGGDINEQFF. The CDR3 nucleotides read TGCAGTGCTGAGGGACTAGCGGGAGGCGACATCAATGAGCAGTTCTTC.

The J gene is TRBJ1-1, the V gene TRBV29-1; weak D call: TRBD1 (5 bases). There are 15 residues in the CDR3. Germline CDR1 and CDR2: SQVTM and ANQGSEA. Trimming left V 4 bases short and J 0 bases short, with 15 bases between. The CDR3 loop reads CSVGGDLQVNTEAFF. CDR3 DNA: TGCAGCGTTGGGGGGGATCTTCAGGTGAACACTGAAGCTTTCTTT.

As concerns this clonotype: At one boundary the junction diverges from the germline segment, which might be a read error. The rearrangement links TRBV28 to TRBJ2-5; D possibly matches TRBD1 or TRBD2 (5 bases each). Judging by the DNA end, TRBJ2-7 fits better; the J call may be wrong. The CDR3 runs 14 residues. Per the germline V gene, CDR1 is MDHEN and CDR2 is SYDVKM. CDR3 sequence: CAGSFLGDPYEQYF. Written as DNA, the CDR3 is TGTGCCGGCAGTTTTTTGGGGGATCCCTACGAGCAGTACTTC.

The table lists this clonotype with many counts. The genes are TRBV5-1 and TRBJ2-7; a weak D match, TRBD2 (6 bases). The CDR3 contains 14 residues. The V end was cut by 2 bases, the J end by 1 base, with 10 bases between. Germline V lookup: CDR1 SGHRS, CDR2 YFSETQ. CDR3 nucleotide sequence: TGCGCCAGCAGCTTTGGCGGGACTTCCTACGAGCAGTACTTC. It translates to CASSFGGTSYEQYF.

J is TRBJ1-6 and V is TRBV5-4, with TRBD1 as a possible D gene (5 bases). The V gene's germline CDR1 is SGHNT and CDR2 YYREEE (reference sequence). The CDR3 totals 14 residues. Trimming removed 3 bases from V and 9 bases from J, with 13 bases in between. The CDR3 is CASSWGGAGSPLHF. The CDR3 bases are TGTGCCAGCAGCTGGGGGGGAGCCGGTTCACCCCTCCACTTT.